This paragraph reports one T cell receptor beta chain. Clones were read by immunoSEQ multiplex PCR, and TCRdb kept only the in-frame ones, dropping some. The sample lists approximately 54,000 clones, around 80% occurring once. This record belongs to a study of early stage breast cancer tumors. The CDR3 runs to 15 residues. Trimming left V 3 bases short and J 7 bases short, with 16 bases between. The germline V gene has CDR1 LNHDA and CDR2 SQIVND (reference sequence). Sequenced material: blood. The receptor was derived from a person aged 35 to 50 with breast cancer. This sequence joins TRBV19 and TRBJ2-1; D is perhaps TRBD2 (6 bases). CDR3 nucleotide sequence: TGTGCCAGTAGTATTGGTTCCGGGGAGGTTAATGAGCAGTTCTTC. Translating it yields CASSIGSGEVNEQFF. The whole variable domain, filled in from reference TRBV19 and TRBJ2-1, reads DGGITQSPKYLFRKEGQNVTLSCEQNLNHDAMYWYRQDPGQGLRLIYYSQIVNDFQKGDIAEGYSVSREKKESFPLTVTSAQKNPTAFYLCASSIGSGEVNEQFFGPGTRLTVL.